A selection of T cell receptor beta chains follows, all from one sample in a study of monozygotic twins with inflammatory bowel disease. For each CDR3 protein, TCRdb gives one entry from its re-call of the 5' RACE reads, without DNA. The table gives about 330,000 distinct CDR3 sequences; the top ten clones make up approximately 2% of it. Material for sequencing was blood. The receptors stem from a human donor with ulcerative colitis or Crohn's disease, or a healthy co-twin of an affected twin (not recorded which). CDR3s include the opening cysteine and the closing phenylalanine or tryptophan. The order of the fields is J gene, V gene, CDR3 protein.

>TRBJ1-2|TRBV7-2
CASSLEMGGYTF
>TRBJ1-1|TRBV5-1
CASSFVGQGGEAFF
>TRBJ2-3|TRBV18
CASSPLQGQYF
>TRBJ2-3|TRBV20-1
CSAPLAGGRADTQYF
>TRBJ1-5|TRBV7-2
CASTWGIGSNQPQHF
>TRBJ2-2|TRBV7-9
CASSQIRQGPGELFF
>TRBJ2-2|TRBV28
CASTDSNTGELFF
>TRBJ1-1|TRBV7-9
CASSNQRTGGFEAFF
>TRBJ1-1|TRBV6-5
CASSYLGGNTEAFF
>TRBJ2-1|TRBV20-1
CSARVSSGIGSNEQFF
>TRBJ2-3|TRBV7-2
CASSSRGLAADTQYF